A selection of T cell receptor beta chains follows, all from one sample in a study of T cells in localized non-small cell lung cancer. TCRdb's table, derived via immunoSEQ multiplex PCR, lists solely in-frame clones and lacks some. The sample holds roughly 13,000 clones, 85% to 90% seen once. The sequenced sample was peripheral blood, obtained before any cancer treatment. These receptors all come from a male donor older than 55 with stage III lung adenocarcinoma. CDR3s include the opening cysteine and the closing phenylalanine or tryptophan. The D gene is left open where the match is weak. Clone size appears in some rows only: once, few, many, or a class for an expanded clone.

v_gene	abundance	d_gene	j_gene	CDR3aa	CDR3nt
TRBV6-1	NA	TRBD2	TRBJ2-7	CASSEWGFTSGGSEQYF	TGTGCCAGCAGTGAGTGGGGTTTTACTAGCGGGGGAAGCGAGCAGTACTTC
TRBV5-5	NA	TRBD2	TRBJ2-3	CASSPTSAPDTQYF	TGTGCCAGCAGTCCTACTAGCGCCCCAGATACGCAGTATTTT
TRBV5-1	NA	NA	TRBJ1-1	CASSFGQTNTEAFF	TGCGCCAGCAGCTTCGGACAGACGAACACTGAAGCTTTCTTT
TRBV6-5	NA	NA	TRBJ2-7	CASSPRVGSYEQYF	TGTGCCAGCAGCCCCAGGGTCGGCTCCTACGAGCAGTACTTC
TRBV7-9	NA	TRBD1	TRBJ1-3	CASSSGTGTSGNTIYF	TGTGCCAGCAGCTCGGGGACAGGGACCTCTGGAAACACCATATATTTT
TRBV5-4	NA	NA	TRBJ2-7	CASSLGQGGRYEQYF	TGTGCCAGCAGCTTGGGGCAGGGTGGTCGCTACGAGCAGTACTTC
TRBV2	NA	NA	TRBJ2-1	CASTVDNEQFF	TGTGCCAGCACTGTCGACAATGAGCAGTTCTTC
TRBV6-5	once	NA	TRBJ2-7	CASSYTSAKAYEQYF	TGTGCCAGCAGTTATACCAGCGCCAAGGCCTACGAGCAGTACTTC
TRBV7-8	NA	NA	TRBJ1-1	CASSLADGTLGPNTEAFF	TGTGCCAGCAGCTTAGCCGACGGAACCTTGGGGCCGAACACTGAAGCTTTCTTT
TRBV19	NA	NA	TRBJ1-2	CASSIARRGGYTF	TGTGCCAGTAGTATAGCCCGGCGGGGAGGCTACACCTTC
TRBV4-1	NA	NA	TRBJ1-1	CASSQDVKGRGAFF	TGCGCCAGCAGCCAAGACGTGAAAGGGAGGGGTGCTTTCTTT
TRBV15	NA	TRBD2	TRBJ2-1	CATSRDRSGRQNEQFF	TGTGCCACCAGCAGAGATCGGAGCGGGAGGCAGAATGAGCAGTTCTTC
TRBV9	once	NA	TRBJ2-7	CASSVSRGYEQYF	TGTGCCAGCAGCGTCTCGAGGGGCTACGAGCAGTACTTC
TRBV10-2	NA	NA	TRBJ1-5	CASSEGARQPQHF	TGCGCCAGCAGTGAAGGGGCGAGGCAGCCCCAGCATTTT
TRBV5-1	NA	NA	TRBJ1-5	CASSLGPYRDEGQPQHF	TGCGCCAGCAGCTTGGGGCCCTACAGGGACGAGGGGCAGCCCCAGCATTTT
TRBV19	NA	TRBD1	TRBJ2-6	CASSISRGLSASDSGANVLTF	TGTGCCAGTAGTATCAGCAGGGGGCTATCCGCTTCTGACTCTGGGGCCAACGTCCTGACTTTC
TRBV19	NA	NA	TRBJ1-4	CASLGPRGSGYF	TGTGCCAGCCTAGGGCCGAGGGGCTCTGGTTACTTT
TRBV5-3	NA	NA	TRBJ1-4	CASSRTKGEKLFF	TGTGCCAGCAGTCGGACTAAAGGTGAAAAACTGTTTTTT
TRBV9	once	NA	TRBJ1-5	CASSREQDNQPQHF	TGTGCCAGCAGCAGGGAGCAAGATAATCAGCCCCAGCATTTT
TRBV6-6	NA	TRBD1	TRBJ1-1	CASRLPGQEAFF	TGTGCCAGCAGACTACCGGGACAGGAAGCTTTCTTT
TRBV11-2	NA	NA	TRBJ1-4	CASFPPTSGALGIGKLFF	TGTGCCAGCTTCCCCCCGACCTCAGGGGCCCTGGGAATCGGAAAACTGTTTTTT